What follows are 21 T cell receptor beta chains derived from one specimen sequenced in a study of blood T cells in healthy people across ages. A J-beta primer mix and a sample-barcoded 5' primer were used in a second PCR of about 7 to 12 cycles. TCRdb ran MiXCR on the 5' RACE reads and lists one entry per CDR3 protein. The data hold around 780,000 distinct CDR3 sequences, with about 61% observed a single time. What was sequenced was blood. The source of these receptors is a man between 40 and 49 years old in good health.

In nucleotides, the CDR3 is TGTGCCAGCAGTCCCGACGAAATCTCCTACAATGAGCAGTACTTC. This gives the protein CASSPDEISYNEQYF. V gene TRBV2 combines with J gene TRBJ2-1; D is uncertain. The assigned J gene may be wrong: the sequence end matches TRBJ2-7 better. Per germline, CDR1 SNHLY and CDR2 FYNNEI. The CDR3 has 15 residues.

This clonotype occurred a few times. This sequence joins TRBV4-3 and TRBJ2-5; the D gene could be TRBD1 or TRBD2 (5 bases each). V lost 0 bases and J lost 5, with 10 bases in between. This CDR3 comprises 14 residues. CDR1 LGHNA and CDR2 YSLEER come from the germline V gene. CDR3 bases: TGCGCCAGCAGCCAAGACGGGGCTGCGGAGACCCAGTACTTC. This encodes CASSQDGAAETQYF.

This CDR3 reads CASSQVILTVYEQYF. The CDR3 coding sequence is TGCGCCAGCAGCCAAGTGATCCTTACCGTCTACGAGCAGTACTTC. The chain has TRBV4-1 and TRBJ2-7; no clear D. The CDR3 sequence is 15 residues long. The germline CDR1 and CDR2 sequences are MGHRA and YSYEKL. V lost 1 base and J lost 3, with 13 bases in between.

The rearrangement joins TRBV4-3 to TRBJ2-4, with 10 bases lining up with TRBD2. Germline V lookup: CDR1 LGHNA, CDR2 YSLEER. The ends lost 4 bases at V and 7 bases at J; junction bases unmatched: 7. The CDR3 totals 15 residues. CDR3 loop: CASSPGLAGVNIQYF. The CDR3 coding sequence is TGCGCCAGCAGCCCCGGCCTAGCGGGAGTGAACATTCAGTACTTC.

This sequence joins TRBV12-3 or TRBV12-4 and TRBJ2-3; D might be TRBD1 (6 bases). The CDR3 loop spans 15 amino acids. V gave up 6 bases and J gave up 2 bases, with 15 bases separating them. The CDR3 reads CASRIRGGPTDTQYF. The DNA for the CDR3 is TGTGCCAGCAGGATAAGAGGGGGACCCACAGATACGCAGTATTTT.

In nucleotides, the CDR3 is TGCAGTGCAGACCCACCGGCCGCGGGCATCAATGAGCAGTTCTTC. As protein: CSADPPAAGINEQFF. The genes are TRBV20-1 and TRBJ2-1; D possibly corresponds to TRBD2 (5 bases). Germline-derived CDR1 and CDR2 are DFQATT and SNEGSKA (reference sequence). Trimming removed 6 bases from V and 6 bases from J, with 21 bases in between. This CDR3 spans 15 amino acids.

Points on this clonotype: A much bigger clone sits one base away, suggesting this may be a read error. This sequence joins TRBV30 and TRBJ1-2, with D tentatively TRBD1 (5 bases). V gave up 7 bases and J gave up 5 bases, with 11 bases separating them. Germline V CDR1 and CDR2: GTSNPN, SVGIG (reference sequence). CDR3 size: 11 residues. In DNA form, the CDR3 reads TGTGCCTTGACAGTTTCTTATGGCTACACCTTC. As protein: CALTVSYGYTF.

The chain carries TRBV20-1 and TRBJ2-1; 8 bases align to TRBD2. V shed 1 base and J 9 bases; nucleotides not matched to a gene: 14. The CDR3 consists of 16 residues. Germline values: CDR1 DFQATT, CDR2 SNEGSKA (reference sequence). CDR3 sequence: CSARVPITGGDGEQFF. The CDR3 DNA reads TGCAGTGCTAGAGTCCCGATAACGGGAGGGGACGGTGAGCAGTTCTTC.

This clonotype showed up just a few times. CDR3 sequence (DNA): TGTGCCAGCAGTCAATTAAAGACCCGGCCCGATGAAAAACTGTTTTTT. Translation: CASSQLKTRPDEKLFF. The chain combines TRBV27 with TRBJ1-4; D gene unclear. Per the germline V gene, CDR1 is MNHEY and CDR2 is SMNVEV (reference sequence). The length of the CDR3 is 16 residues. The V end was cut by 5 bases, the J end by 6 bases, with 19 bases between. Combining the CDR3 with reference TRBV27 and TRBJ1-4 gives the whole variable domain EAQVTQNPRYLITVTGKKLTVTCSQNMNHEYMSWYRQDPGLGLRQIYYSMNVEVTDKGDVPEGYKVSRKEKRNFPLILESPSPNQTSLYFCASSQLKTRPDEKLFFGSGTQLSVL.

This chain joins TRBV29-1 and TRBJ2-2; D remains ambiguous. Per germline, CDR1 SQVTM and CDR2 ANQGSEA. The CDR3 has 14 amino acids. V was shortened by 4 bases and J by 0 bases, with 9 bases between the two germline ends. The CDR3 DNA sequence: TGCAGCGTTGGGGCAGCCACGAACACCGGGGAGCTGTTTTTT. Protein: CSVGAATNTGELFF.

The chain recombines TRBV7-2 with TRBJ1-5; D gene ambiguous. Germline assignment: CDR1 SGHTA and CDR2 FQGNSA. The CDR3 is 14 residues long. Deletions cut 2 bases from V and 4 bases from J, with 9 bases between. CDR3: CASSLQEFNQPQHF. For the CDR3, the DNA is TGTGCCAGCAGCTTACAGGAATTTAATCAGCCCCAGCATTTT.

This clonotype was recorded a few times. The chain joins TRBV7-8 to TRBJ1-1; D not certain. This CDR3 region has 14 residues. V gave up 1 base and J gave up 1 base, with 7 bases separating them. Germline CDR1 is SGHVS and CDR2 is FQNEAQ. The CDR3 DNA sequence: TGTGCCAGCAGCTTAGGATCTCGGAACACTGAAGCTTTCTTT. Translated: CASSLGSRNTEAFF. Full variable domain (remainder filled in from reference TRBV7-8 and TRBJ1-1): GAGVSQSPRYKVAKRGQDVALRCDPISGHVSLFWYQQALGQGPEFLTYFQNEAQLDKSGLPSDRFFAERPEGSVSTLKIQRTQQEDSAVYLCASSLGSRNTEAFFGQGTRLTVV.

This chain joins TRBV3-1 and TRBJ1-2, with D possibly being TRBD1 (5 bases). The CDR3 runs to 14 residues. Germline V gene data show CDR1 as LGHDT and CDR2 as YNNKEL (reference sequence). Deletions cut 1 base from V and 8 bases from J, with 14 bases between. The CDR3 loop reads CASSQAGQKGGYTF. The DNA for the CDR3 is TGTGCCAGCAGCCAAGCAGGGCAGAAGGGAGGCTACACCTTC.

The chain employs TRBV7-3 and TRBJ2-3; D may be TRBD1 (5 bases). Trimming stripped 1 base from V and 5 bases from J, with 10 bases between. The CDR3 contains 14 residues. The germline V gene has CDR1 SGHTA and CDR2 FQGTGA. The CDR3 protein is CASSLKVQGDTQYF. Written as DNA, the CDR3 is TGTGCCAGCAGCTTAAAGGTCCAGGGAGATACGCAGTATTTT.

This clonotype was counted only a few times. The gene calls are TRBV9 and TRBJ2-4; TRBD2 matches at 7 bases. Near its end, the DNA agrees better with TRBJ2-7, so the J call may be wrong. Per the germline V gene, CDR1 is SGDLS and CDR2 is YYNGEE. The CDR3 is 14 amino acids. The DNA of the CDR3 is TGTGCCAGCTCGTTGGGGGAGGGCCTCTACGAGCAGTACTTC. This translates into CASSLGEGLYEQYF.

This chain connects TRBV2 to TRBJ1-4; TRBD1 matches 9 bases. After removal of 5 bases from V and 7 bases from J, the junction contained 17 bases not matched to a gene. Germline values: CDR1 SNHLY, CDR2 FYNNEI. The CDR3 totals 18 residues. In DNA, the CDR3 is TGTGCCAGCAGTCGAGACAGGGGGAGAATTACGGGTGGTGAAAAACTGTTTTTT. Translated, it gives CASSRDRGRITGGEKLFF.

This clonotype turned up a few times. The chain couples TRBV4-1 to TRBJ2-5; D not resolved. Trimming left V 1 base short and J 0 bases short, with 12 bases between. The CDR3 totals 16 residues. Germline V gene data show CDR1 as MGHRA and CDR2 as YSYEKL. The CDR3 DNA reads TGCGCCAGCAGCCAAGGCCCCTTTACCGACCAAGAGACCCAGTACTTC. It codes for CASSQGPFTDQETQYF.

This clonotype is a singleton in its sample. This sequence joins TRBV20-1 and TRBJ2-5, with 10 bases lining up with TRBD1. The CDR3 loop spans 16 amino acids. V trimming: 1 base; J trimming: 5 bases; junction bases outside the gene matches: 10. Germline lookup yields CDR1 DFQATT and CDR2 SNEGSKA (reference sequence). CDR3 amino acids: CSARAETGGVWETQYF. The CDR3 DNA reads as TGCAGTGCTAGAGCCGAGACAGGGGGCGTATGGGAGACCCAGTACTTC.

The CDR3 DNA sequence: TGTGCCAGCAGTGTTATCCCCGTTGGGGGAGATACGCAGTATTTT. It yields the protein CASSVIPVGGDTQYF. This chain connects TRBV6-1 to TRBJ2-3; tentatively, D is TRBD1 or TRBD2 (5 bases each). Per the germline V gene, CDR1 is MNHNS and CDR2 is SASEGT. The CDR3 runs 15 residues. Deletions cut 4 bases from V and 5 bases from J, with 16 bases between.

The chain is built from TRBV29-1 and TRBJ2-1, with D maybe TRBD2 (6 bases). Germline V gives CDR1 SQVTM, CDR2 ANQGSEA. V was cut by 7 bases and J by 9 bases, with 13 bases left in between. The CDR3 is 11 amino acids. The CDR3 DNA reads TGCAGCGGGGGACTGAGGGGTGAGCAGTTCTTC. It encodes CSGGLRGEQFF.

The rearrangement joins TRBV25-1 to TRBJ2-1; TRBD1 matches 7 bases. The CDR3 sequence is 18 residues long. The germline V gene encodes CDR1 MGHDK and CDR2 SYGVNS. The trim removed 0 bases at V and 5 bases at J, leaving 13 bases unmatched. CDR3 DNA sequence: TGTGCCAGCAGTGAATATGACTCGGGACAGCTCTATAACAATGAGCAGTTCTTC. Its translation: CASSEYDSGQLYNNEQFF.